This entry lists 26 T cell receptor beta chains sequenced from one sample in a study of regulatory T cells in long-lasting Graves disease. Time point defined: persistent/refractory GD, antithyroid drugs over 5 years with positive TRAb. The TCR library was made from RNA extracted from PBMCs. Arm-PCR of CDR3 regions and iRepertoire HTBI primers were used to build TCR beta libraries. TCRdb called the multiplex PCR reads again in MiXCR, with one record for every CDR3 protein. Of 430,000 or so distinct CDR3 sequences listed, 21% are singletons. Sample: peripheral blood mononuclear cells (PBMCs), taken when the disease was refractory, from a patient treated with antithyroid drugs. The source of these receptors is a female donor with Graves disease.

This clonotype was seen many times. The chain employs TRBV29-1 and TRBJ1-2, with a possible D match to TRBD1 (5 bases). V gave up 3 bases and J gave up 8 bases, with 19 bases separating them. The CDR3 runs to 14 residues. CDR1 is SQVTM, CDR2 ANQGSEA, per germline. The CDR3 DNA sequence: TGCAGCGTTGACAGTGGGGGGATAACGGGAGGCTACACCTTC. Protein product: CSVDSGGITGGYTF.

This clonotype was observed many times. The V and J genes are TRBV5-1 and TRBJ1-2; the D gene is possibly TRBD1 (6 bases). Looked up from germline, CDR1 is SGHRS and CDR2 is YFSETQ. V gave up 4 bases and J gave up 6 bases, with 19 bases separating them. The CDR3 consists of 15 residues. DNA of the CDR3: TGCGCCAGCAGCCGAGTCGACAGGACCGTGAATGGCTACACCTTC. It specifies CASSRVDRTVNGYTF.

This clonotype was seen ten or more times. This chain uses TRBV6-1 with TRBJ1-4; D is unclear. V lost 5 bases and J lost 8, with 18 bases in between. In germline, CDR1 is MNHNS, CDR2 SASEGT. The CDR3 has 15 residues. In DNA, the CDR3 is TGTGCCAGCAGTCAGAACCGAGACTCGAGGGAAAAACTGTTTTTT. It translates to CASSQNRDSREKLFF.

There are many counts of this clonotype. The CDR3 loop reads CASSRRGLNTEAFF. CDR3 nucleotides: TGCGCCAGCAGCCGCCGGGGACTGAACACTGAAGCTTTCTTT. The rearrangement links TRBV5-1 to TRBJ1-1; a possible D gene is TRBD1 (5 bases). The CDR3 is made up of 14 amino acids. In germline, CDR1 is SGHRS, CDR2 YFSETQ. Trimming took off 4 bases at V and 0 bases at J, with 10 bases between the two ends. Together with reference TRBV5-1 and TRBJ1-1, the CDR3 gives the full variable domain: KAGVTQTPRYLIKTRGQQVTLSCSPISGHRSVSWYQQTPGQGLQFLFEYFSETQRNKGNFPGRFSGRQFSNSRSEMNVSTLELGDSALYLCASSRRGLNTEAFFGQGTRLTVV.

This clonotype occurred many times. This sequence joins TRBV28 and TRBJ2-7, with D uncertain. Per germline, CDR1 MDHEN and CDR2 SYDVKM. V dropped 6 bases and J dropped 2 bases, with 11 bases sitting between them. This CDR3 contains 13 residues. The CDR3 sequence: CASRARVAYEQYF. In nucleotides, the CDR3 is TGTGCCAGCAGGGCCCGGGTCGCCTACGAGCAGTACTTC.

This chain joins TRBV5-1 and TRBJ1-1; no clear D gene. The germline gives CDR1 SGHRS, CDR2 YFSETQ. The CDR3 contains 15 residues. V was trimmed by 4 bases and J by 0 bases, leaving 13 bases between them. The CDR3 bases are TGCGCCAGCAGCGGAGGTGGCGGGATGAACACTGAAGCTTTCTTT. Residues: CASSGGGGMNTEAFF.

This clonotype was counted only a few times. The chain carries TRBV6-2 or TRBV6-3 and TRBJ2-4; 7 bases are shared with TRBD2. Germline CDR1 reads MNHEY; CDR2 reads SVGEGT. J was trimmed by 8 bases and V by 0 bases; bases with no gene match: 13. The CDR3 contains 17 residues. In DNA, the CDR3 is TGTGCCAGCAGTTACTCGATCCCCGACGGCGGGAGAGACATTCAGTACTTC. This sequence encodes CASSYSIPDGGRDIQYF.

This clonotype was found many times. The chain joins TRBV12-3 or TRBV12-4 to TRBJ2-5; 11 positions agree with TRBD2. The V gene end was trimmed by 8 bases and the J gene end by 3 bases; junction bases not matched to a gene: 5. The CDR3 spans 14 residues. The CDR3 spells CASRPGLAEETQYF. The CDR3 region has the DNA TGTGCCAGCCGACCGGGACTAGCGGAAGAGACCCAGTACTTC.

This clonotype was seen a handful of times. The CDR3 region is CSVPTGAISLNYGYTF. As DNA, the CDR3 is TGCAGCGTCCCCACGGGGGCCATCTCCCTTAACTATGGCTACACCTTC. The chain uses TRBV29-1 and TRBJ1-2; D possibly corresponds to TRBD1 (6 bases). Germline V lookup: CDR1 SQVTM, CDR2 ANQGSEA. CDR3 size: 16 residues. Trimming shortened V by 6 bases and J by 1 base, and 21 bases separated the two germline ends.

This clonotype was detected many times. V and J are TRBV29-1 and TRBJ1-5, with D unresolved. The CDR3 is 12 residues long. The germline V and J ends were trimmed by 6 bases and 4 bases, with 10 bases remaining between them. Germline V gene sequence: CDR1 SQVTM, CDR2 ANQGSEA. CDR3 sequence reads: CSVRNSNQPQHF. CDR3 coding DNA: TGCAGCGTGCGCAATTCGAATCAGCCCCAGCATTTT.

Many counts were recorded for this clonotype. V gene TRBV20-1 combines with J gene TRBJ2-5, with 8 bases fitting TRBD1. The V gene's germline CDR1 is DFQATT and CDR2 SNEGSKA (reference sequence). The CDR3 runs 13 residues. Trimming cost V 5 bases and J 6 bases; bases outside gene matches: 8. In DNA form, the CDR3 reads TGCAGTGCTCTCGGGGACAGGTTGAAGACCCAGTACTTC. Translated, it gives CSALGDRLKTQYF.

On this clonotype itself: A clone one base away is much larger, so this may be a read error. The chain is built from TRBV6-1 and TRBJ1-5, with D perhaps matching TRBD1 (5 bases). This CDR3 region has 13 residues. The V end lost 5 bases, the J end lost 6 bases, and 11 bases lay between the germline ends. In germline, CDR1 is MNHNS, CDR2 SASEGT. The CDR3 region has the DNA TGTGCCAGCAGTATGACAGAAAGTCAGCCCCAGCATTTT. Its translation is CASSMTESQPQHF.

The CDR3 DNA follows: TGTGCCAGCAGTGACCTGGAGGGGGACGACAATGAGCAGTTCTTC. This translates into CASSDLEGDDNEQFF. The J gene is TRBJ2-1, the V gene TRBV28, with D tentatively TRBD1 or TRBD2 (6 bases each). Trimming pared 5 bases from V and 5 bases from J, leaving 16 bases between. CDR1 is MDHEN and CDR2 is SYDVKM in the germline V gene. This CDR3 has 15 amino acids.

This clonotype was picked up many times. The V and J genes are TRBV19 and TRBJ2-7, with a possible D match to TRBD1 (5 bases). This CDR3 contains 14 residues. Germline V CDR1 and CDR2: LNHDA, SQIVND (reference sequence). V was clipped by 3 bases and J by 3 bases, with 12 bases between them. The CDR3 sequence is CASSIGQGGYEQYF. CDR3 DNA: TGTGCCAGTAGTATCGGGCAGGGCGGCTACGAGCAGTACTTC.

This clonotype came up a few times. CDR3 amino acids: CASSRTGESNQPQHF. The DNA of the CDR3 is TGTGCCAGCAGCCGGACAGGGGAGAGCAATCAGCCCCAGCATTTT. The chain is built from TRBV7-9 and TRBJ1-5; TRBD1 agrees at 9 bases. The trim removed 5 bases at V and 1 base at J, leaving 3 bases unmatched. This CDR3 comprises 15 residues. Germline CDR1 is SEHNR and CDR2 is FQNEAQ (reference sequence).

This clonotype appeared a few times. V gene TRBV5-5 combines with J gene TRBJ1-1; no firm D call. Trimming cost V 3 bases and J 0 bases, with 9 bases left between them. This CDR3 contains 14 residues. Germline CDR1 is SGHKS and CDR2 is YYEKEE (reference sequence). The CDR3 bases are TGTGCCAGCAGCTCCACGCAGATGAACACTGAAGCTTTCTTT. It encodes CASSSTQMNTEAFF.

This sequence joins TRBV6-1 and TRBJ1-4; tentative D call: TRBD1 (5 bases). Trimming pared 8 bases from V and 10 bases from J, leaving 20 bases between. CDR3 length: 14 amino acids. Germline CDR1 reads MNHNS; CDR2 reads SASEGT. This CDR3 reads CASGSGTLNGKLFF. In nucleotides, the CDR3 is TGTGCCAGCGGATCCGGGACCCTGAACGGAAAACTGTTTTTT.

This clonotype was observed a handful of times. The chain employs TRBV7-9 and TRBJ1-1, with unresolved D. Trimming cost V 3 bases and J 1 base, with 15 bases left between them. Germline V lookup: CDR1 SEHNR, CDR2 FQNEAQ (reference sequence). CDR3 length: 16 residues. The CDR3, as DNA: TGTGCCAGCAGCTTCTTCCGGACGGAAAAGAACACTGAAGCTTTCTTT. Protein: CASSFFRTEKNTEAFF.

This chain links TRBV6-5 with TRBJ1-5; 11 nucleotides line up with TRBD1. V trimming: 2 bases; J trimming: 7 bases; junction bases outside the gene matches: 4. Germline V gene data show CDR1 as MNHEY and CDR2 as SVGAGI. The CDR3 contains 15 residues. CDR3 sequence: CASSYGQGARQPQHF. DNA for the CDR3: TGTGCCAGCAGTTACGGACAGGGGGCGCGACAGCCCCAGCATTTT.

This clonotype was seen at least ten times. This chain uses TRBV5-1 with TRBJ2-7; 14 bases align to TRBD2. Trimming took 4 bases from V and 7 from J; bases not matched to a gene: 7. CDR3 length: 15 amino acids. Germline CDR1 is SGHRS and CDR2 is YFSETQ. The CDR3 coding sequence is TGCGCCAGCAGCGTGGGACTAGCGGGAGCGGAGGAGCAGTACTTC. The encoded protein is CASSVGLAGAEEQYF. Full variable domain (outside the CDR3, taken from reference TRBV5-1 and TRBJ2-7): KAGVTQTPRYLIKTRGQQVTLSCSPISGHRSVSWYQQTPGQGLQFLFEYFSETQRNKGNFPGRFSGRQFSNSRSEMNVSTLELGDSALYLCASSVGLAGAEEQYFGPGTRLTVT.

The J gene is TRBJ2-7, the V gene TRBV30, with TRBD1 as a possible D gene (5 bases). This CDR3 contains 12 residues. The germline gives CDR1 GTSNPN, CDR2 SVGIG (reference sequence). V was shortened by 3 bases and J by 9 bases, with 15 bases between the two germline ends. CDR3 region: CAWSGNGQGQYF. The CDR3, as DNA: TGTGCCTGGAGCGGTAACGGGCAGGGGCAGTACTTC. The variable domain in full, completed from reference TRBV30 and TRBJ2-7, reads SQTIHQWPATLVQPVGSPLSLECTVEGTSNPNLYWYRQAAGRGLQLLFYSVGIGQISSEVPQNLSASRPQDRQFILSSKKLLLSDSGFYLCAWSGNGQGQYFGPGTRLTVT.

The chain uses TRBV5-1 and TRBJ2-1; 12 bases fit TRBD2. This CDR3 region has 18 residues. V trimming: 2 bases; J trimming: 8 bases; junction bases outside the gene matches: 14. The V gene's germline CDR1 is SGHRS and CDR2 YFSETQ. CDR3 DNA sequence: TGCGCCAGCAGCTTTTCCCTACCGACTAGCGGGAGATCGGATGAGCAGTTCTTC. Translating it yields CASSFSLPTSGRSDEQFF.

The chain couples TRBV7-9 to TRBJ2-5; TRBD1 matches at 12 bases. This CDR3 spans 16 amino acids. V shed 5 bases, J shed 4 bases, and the junction held 8 bases outside the gene matches. Germline CDR1 is SEHNR and CDR2 is FQNEAQ (reference sequence). The CDR3 reads CASSHRDRGQRETQYF. The DNA for the CDR3 is TGTGCCAGCAGCCATAGGGACAGGGGGCAGCGAGAGACCCAGTACTTC.

This clonotype showed up just a few times. The chain is built from TRBV7-9 and TRBJ1-6, with D unclear. This CDR3 contains 14 residues. Germline V gives CDR1 SEHNR, CDR2 FQNEAQ (reference sequence). Trimming shortened V by 0 bases and J by 7 bases, and 7 bases separated the two germline ends. As DNA, the CDR3 is TGTGCCAGCAGCTTAGCGCCTGAAAATTCACCCCTCCACTTT. Protein product: CASSLAPENSPLHF.

The chain couples TRBV20-1 to TRBJ1-1; no clear D gene. Trimming pared 0 bases from V and 1 base from J, leaving 9 bases between. Germline V lookup: CDR1 DFQATT, CDR2 SNEGSKA (reference sequence). The CDR3 length is 14 residues. In DNA, the CDR3 is TGCAGTGCTAGAGATTTGTCGGCGAACACTGAAGCTTTCTTT. This sequence encodes CSARDLSANTEAFF.

The chain combines TRBV12-3 or TRBV12-4 with TRBJ2-2, with no clear D. The V gene lost 4 bases and the J gene lost 6 bases, with 9 bases spanning the gap. The CDR3 totals 13 residues. The CDR3 loop reads CASSSVASGELFF. The CDR3 region has the DNA TGTGCCAGCAGTTCAGTAGCCTCCGGGGAGCTGTTTTTT.